This paragraph covers one T cell receptor beta chain sequence. The sample comes from a study of identical twins. TCRdb reprocessed the 5' RACE reads with MiXCR, giving one entry per CDR3 protein. The profile shows about 790,000 distinct CDR3 sequences, 18% of them singletons. CDR3 length equals 14 residues. V lost 3 bases to trimming and J lost 5 bases; unmatched junction nucleotides: 5. The V gene's germline CDR1 is SGHTA and CDR2 FQGNSA. These sequences were also reported in another study, on T cells expressing NK-cell markers. In that study: Top CD8+ clonotypes included the dominant CD3+CD56+NKG2C+ clonotypes in 5 to 7 donors. Leadership of the CD3+CD56-NKG2C+ fraction also belonged to these clonotypes in a handful of donors.

The sample comprised PBMCs. This rearrangement joins TRBV7-2 to TRBJ1-1, with 8 bases that match TRBD1. The sequence was collected from a woman between 18 and 29 years old in good health. CDR3 in amino acids: CASSLGRGRTEAFF. The CDR3, as DNA: TGTGCCAGCAGCTTGGGCAGGGGGCGGACTGAAGCTTTCTTT.